The 5 T cell receptor beta chains below were found in one sample sequenced in a study of Ad26.COV2.S vaccination and SARS-CoV-2 variants. Described treatment: around 19 received Ad26.COV2.S at low or high dose, single or two shots; five or six received placebo; per-sample allocation not given. Sampling was performed 63 days after the first vaccine or placebo injection. The protocol was immunoSEQ multiplex PCR, while the TCRdb copy is restricted to in-frame clones and leaves out a portion. The data contain roughly 320,000 clones, roughly 87% of them seen just once; the ten biggest clones take up roughly 3.6%. The sequences come from peripheral blood, collected in a trial of Ad26.COV2.S vaccine versus placebo. The receptors originated from a person between 18 and 59 years old who received the Ad26.COV2.S COVID-19 vaccine or a placebo.

The chain recombines TRBV6-5 with TRBJ2-3; 7 nucleotides align to TRBD1. V gave up 7 bases and J gave up 4 bases; unmatched junction bases: 11. CDR3 length equals 15 residues. Germline V CDR1 and CDR2: MNHEY, SVGAGI. This chain's CDR3 is CASTKDRAGSDTQYF. CDR3 DNA sequence: TGTGCCAGCACCAAAGACAGGGCGGGTTCAGATACGCAGTATTTT.

This clone has only one observation. The chain has TRBV5-1 and TRBJ2-6; TRBD1 aligns across 7 bases. After removal of 0 bases from V and 2 bases from J, the junction contained 11 bases not matched to a gene. The CDR3 has 19 residues. Germline loops: CDR1 SGHRS, CDR2 YFSETQ. The CDR3 here is CASSLAGYLDRAGANVLTF. CDR3 bases: TGCGCCAGCAGCTTGGCCGGCTATTTAGACAGGGCTGGGGCCAACGTCCTGACTTTC.

The chain uses TRBV13 and TRBJ1-2; tentatively, D is TRBD1 (6 bases). The CDR3 spans 14 residues. CDR1 PRHDT and CDR2 FYEKMQ come from the germline V gene (reference sequence). With 0 bases removed from V and 5 bases from J, the gap between germline ends came to 10 bases. Written as DNA, the CDR3 is TGTGCCAGCAGCTTAGGCCTAGGGGGTTATGGCTACACCTTC. It encodes CASSLGLGGYGYTF.

The CDR3 DNA sequence: TGCGCCAGCAGCCCCTGGACAGGGGGCGGCGGGGAGCTGTTTTTT. Translating gives CASSPWTGGGGELFF. This sequence joins TRBV4-1 and TRBJ2-2; 11 bases fit TRBD1. Germline loops: CDR1 MGHRA, CDR2 YSYEKL. J gave up 7 bases and V 4 bases, and 5 bases lay outside the gene matches. The CDR3 has 15 residues.

The J gene is TRBJ2-3, the V gene TRBV6-5, with a weak D call TRBD2 (5 bases). Germline V lookup: CDR1 MNHEY, CDR2 SVGAGI. V was trimmed by 2 bases and J by 5 bases, leaving 8 bases between them. CDR3 length: 13 residues. The CDR3 DNA is TGTGCCAGCAGTTACATCCGGGAAGATACGCAGTATTTT. Protein product: CASSYIREDTQYF.